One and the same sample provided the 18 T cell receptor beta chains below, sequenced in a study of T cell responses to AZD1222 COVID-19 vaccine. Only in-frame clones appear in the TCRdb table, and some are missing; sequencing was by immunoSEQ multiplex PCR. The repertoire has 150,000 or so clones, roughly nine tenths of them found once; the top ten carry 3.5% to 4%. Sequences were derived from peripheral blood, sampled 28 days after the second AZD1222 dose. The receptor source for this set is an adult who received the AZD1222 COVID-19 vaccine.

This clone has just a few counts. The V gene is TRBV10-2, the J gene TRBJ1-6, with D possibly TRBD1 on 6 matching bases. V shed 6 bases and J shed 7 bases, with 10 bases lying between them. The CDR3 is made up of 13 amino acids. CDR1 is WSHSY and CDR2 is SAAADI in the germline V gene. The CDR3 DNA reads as TGCGCCAGCAGACAGGGCGGGAATTCACCCCTCCACTTT. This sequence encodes CASRQGGNSPLHF.

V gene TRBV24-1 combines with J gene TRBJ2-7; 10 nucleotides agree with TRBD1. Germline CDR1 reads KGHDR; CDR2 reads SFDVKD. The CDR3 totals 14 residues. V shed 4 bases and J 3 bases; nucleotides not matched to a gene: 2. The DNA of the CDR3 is TGTGCCACCAGTGAGGGACAGGGGATCTACGAGCAGTACTTC. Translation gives CATSEGQGIYEQYF.

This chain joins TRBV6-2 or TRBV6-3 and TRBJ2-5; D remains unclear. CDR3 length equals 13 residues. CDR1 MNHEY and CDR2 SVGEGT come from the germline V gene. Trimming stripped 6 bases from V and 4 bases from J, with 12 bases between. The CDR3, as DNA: TGTGCCAGCAGCCCTCAAGAAGGAGAGACCCAGTACTTC. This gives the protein CASSPQEGETQYF.

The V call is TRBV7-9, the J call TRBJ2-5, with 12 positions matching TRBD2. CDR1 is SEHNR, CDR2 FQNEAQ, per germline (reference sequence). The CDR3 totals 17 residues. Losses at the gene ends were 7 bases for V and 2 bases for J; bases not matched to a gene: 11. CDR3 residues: CASTPTSGSIDQETQYF. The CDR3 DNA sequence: TGTGCCAGCACCCCGACTAGCGGGAGCATAGATCAAGAGACCCAGTACTTC.

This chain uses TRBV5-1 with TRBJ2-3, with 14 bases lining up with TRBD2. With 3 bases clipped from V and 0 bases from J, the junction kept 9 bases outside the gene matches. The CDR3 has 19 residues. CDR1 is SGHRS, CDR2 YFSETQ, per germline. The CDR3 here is CASSWAPGLAGASTDTQYF. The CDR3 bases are TGCGCCAGCAGCTGGGCCCCGGGACTAGCGGGAGCTAGCACAGATACGCAGTATTTT.

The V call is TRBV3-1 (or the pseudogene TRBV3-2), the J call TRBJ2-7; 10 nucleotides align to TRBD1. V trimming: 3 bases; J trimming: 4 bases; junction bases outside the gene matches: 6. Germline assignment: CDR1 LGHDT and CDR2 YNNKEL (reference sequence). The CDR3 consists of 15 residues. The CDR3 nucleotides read TGTGCCAGCAGCCAGGCGGGACAGGGGATTTACGAGCAGTACTTC. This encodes CASSQAGQGIYEQYF.

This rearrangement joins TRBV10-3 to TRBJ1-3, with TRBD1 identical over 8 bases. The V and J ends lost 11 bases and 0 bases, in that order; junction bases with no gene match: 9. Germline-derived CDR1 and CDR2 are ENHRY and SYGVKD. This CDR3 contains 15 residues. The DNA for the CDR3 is TGTGCCTCCCGGGACAGGACGTTCTCTGGAAACACCATATATTTT. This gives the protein CASRDRTFSGNTIYF.

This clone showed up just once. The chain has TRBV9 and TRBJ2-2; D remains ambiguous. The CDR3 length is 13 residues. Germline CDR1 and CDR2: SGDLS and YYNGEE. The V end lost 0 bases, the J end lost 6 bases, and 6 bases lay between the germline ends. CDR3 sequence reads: CASSVVAPGELFF. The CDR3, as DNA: TGTGCCAGCAGCGTAGTGGCCCCCGGGGAGCTGTTTTTT.

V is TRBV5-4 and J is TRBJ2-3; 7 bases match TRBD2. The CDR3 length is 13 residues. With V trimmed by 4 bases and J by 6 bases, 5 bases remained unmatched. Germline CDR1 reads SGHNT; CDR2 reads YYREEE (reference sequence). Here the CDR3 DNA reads TGTGCCAGCAGCCTCCTGGGGGGGGATACGCAGTATTTT. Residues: CASSLLGGDTQYF.

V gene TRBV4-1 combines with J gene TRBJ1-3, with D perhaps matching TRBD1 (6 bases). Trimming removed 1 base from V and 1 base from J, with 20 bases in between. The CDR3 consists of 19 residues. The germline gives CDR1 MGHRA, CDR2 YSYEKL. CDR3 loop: CASSQAELGGSWSGNTIYF. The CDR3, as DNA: TGCGCCAGCAGCCAAGCCGAGTTAGGGGGTTCTTGGTCTGGAAACACCATATATTTT.

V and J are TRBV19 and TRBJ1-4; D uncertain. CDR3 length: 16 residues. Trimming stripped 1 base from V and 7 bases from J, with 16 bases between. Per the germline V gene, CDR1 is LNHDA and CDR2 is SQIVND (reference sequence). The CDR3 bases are TGTGCCAGTAGTATAGTGCATAACCCGAGAGGTGAAAAACTGTTTTTT. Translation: CASSIVHNPRGEKLFF.

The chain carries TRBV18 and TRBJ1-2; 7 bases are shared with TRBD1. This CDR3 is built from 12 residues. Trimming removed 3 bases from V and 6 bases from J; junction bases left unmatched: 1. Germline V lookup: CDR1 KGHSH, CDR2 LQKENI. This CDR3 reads CASSPTGHGYTF. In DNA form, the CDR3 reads TGTGCCAGCTCACCGACAGGGCATGGCTACACCTTC.

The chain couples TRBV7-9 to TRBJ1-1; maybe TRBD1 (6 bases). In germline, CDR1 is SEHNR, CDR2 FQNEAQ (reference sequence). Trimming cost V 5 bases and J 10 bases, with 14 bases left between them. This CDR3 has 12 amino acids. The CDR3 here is CASSPAGGGAFF. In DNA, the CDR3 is TGTGCCAGCAGCCCAGCGGGGGGCGGAGCTTTCTTT.

The CDR3 spells CASSVDSRGLGGYTF. The CDR3, as DNA: TGTGCCAGCAGCGTAGATTCCAGGGGGCTAGGTGGCTACACCTTC. The chain is built from TRBV9 and TRBJ1-2, with 8 nucleotides matching TRBD1. The junction had 8 bases not matched to a gene; V was cut back by 0 bases and J by 7 bases. Germline lookup yields CDR1 SGDLS and CDR2 YYNGEE. CDR3 size: 15 residues.

The CDR3: CASSQPYTEAFF. The CDR3 nucleotides are TGCGCCAGCAGCCAACCATACACTGAAGCTTTCTTT. The gene calls are TRBV4-1 and TRBJ1-1; D call uncertain. The CDR3 sequence is 12 residues long. Per the germline V gene, CDR1 is MGHRA and CDR2 is YSYEKL. Deletions cut 2 bases from V and 3 bases from J, with 4 bases between.

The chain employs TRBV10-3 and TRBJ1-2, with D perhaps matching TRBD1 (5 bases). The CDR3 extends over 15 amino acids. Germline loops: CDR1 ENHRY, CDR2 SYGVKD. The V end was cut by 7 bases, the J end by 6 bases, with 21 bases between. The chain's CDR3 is CAITRTQTAEDGYTF. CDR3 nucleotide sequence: TGTGCCATCACCAGAACCCAGACAGCAGAGGATGGCTACACCTTC.

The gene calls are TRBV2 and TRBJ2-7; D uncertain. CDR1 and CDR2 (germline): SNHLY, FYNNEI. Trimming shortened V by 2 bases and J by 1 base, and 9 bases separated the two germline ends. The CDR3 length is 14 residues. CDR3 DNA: TGTGCCAGCAGTGAATCTGGAACGTCCTACGAGCAGTACTTC. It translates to CASSESGTSYEQYF. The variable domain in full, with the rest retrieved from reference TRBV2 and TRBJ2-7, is EPEVTQTPSHQVTQMGQEVILRCVPISNHLYFYWYRQILGQKVEFLVSFYNNEISEKSEIFDDQFSVERPDGSNFTLKIRSTKLEDSAMYFCASSESGTSYEQYFGPGTRLTVT.

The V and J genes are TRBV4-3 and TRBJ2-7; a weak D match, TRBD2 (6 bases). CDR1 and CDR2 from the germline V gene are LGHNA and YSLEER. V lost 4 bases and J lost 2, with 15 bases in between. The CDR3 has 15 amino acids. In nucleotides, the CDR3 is TGCGCCAGCAGCCTCTTGGCGGGGCCTACCTACGAGCAGTACTTC. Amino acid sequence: CASSLLAGPTYEQYF.